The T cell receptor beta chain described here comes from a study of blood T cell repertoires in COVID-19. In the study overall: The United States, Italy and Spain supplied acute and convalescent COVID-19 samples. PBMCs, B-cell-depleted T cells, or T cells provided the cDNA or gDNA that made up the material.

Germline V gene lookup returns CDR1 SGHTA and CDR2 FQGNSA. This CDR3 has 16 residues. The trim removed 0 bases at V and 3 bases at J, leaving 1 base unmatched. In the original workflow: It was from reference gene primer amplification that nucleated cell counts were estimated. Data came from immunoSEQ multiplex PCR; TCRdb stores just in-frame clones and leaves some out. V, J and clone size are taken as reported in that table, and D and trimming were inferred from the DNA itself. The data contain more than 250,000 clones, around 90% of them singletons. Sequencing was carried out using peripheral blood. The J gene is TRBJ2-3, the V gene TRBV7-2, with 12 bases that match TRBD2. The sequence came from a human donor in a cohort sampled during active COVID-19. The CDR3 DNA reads TGTGCCAGCAGCTTAGCCCTAGCGGGGGGGACAGATACGCAGTATTTT. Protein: CASSLALAGGTDTQYF. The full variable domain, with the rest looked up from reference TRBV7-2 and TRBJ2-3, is GAGVSQSPSNKVTEKGKDVELRCDPISGHTALYWYRQSLGQGLEFLIYFQGNSAPDKSGLPSDRFSAERTGGSVSTLTIQRTQQEDSAVYLCASSLALAGGTDTQYFGPGTRLTVL.